This T cell receptor (beta chain) was recovered during a study of cytomegalovirus exposure and HLA in healthy donors. About the research overall: Genetic ancestry analysis placed about 80% of the 300 to 400 donors that were genotyped in the Caucasian-associated cluster.

PCR primers comprised 60 Vbeta and 13 Jbeta primers. Per the original data handling: As a later analysis found, there were approximately 80 million unique TCR beta chains, of which some 10 million were shared. TCRdb's copy holds only in-frame clones and misses some; the assay was immunoSEQ multiplex PCR. V, J and clone size are taken as reported in that table, and D and trimming were inferred from the DNA itself. The top ten clones hold 3.1% of a sample with fewer than 250,000 clones, 70% to 75% of them seen once. This CDR3 is built from 13 residues. Trimming removed 1 base from V and 8 bases from J, with 8 bases in between. The germline gives CDR1 MDHEN, CDR2 SYDVKM.

Sequenced input: PBMCs. The rearrangement links TRBV28 to TRBJ1-4; D ambiguous. This sequence was found in a woman between 25 and 40 years old in good health and CMV-seropositive. The CDR3 loop is CASSLLVEEKLFF. The CDR3 bases are TGTGCCAGCAGTTTATTAGTGGAGGAAAAACTGTTTTTT. The full variable domain, rest sourced from reference TRBV28 and TRBJ1-4, is DVKVTQSSRYLVKRTGEKVFLECVQDMDHENMFWYRQDPGLGLRLIYFSYDVKMKEKGDIPEGYSVSREKKERFSLILESASTNQTSMYLCASSLLVEEKLFFGSGTQLSVL.